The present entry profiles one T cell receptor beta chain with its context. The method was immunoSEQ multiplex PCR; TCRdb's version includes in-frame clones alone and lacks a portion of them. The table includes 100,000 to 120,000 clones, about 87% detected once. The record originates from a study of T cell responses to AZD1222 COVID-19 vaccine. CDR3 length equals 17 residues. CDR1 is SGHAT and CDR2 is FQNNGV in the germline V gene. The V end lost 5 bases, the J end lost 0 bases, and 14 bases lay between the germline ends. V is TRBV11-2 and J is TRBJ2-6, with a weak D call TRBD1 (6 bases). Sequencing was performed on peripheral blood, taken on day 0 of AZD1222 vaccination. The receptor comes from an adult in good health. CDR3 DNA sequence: TGTGCCAGCAGCAGTAGGACAGAAGTCTCTGGGGCCAACGTCCTGACTTTC. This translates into CASSSRTEVSGANVLTF.